This TCR beta chain was identified during a study of regulatory T cells in long-lasting Graves disease. This clonotype was observed a handful of times. The time point: newly diagnosed GD, antithyroid drugs for less than 3 months. TCR sequences were obtained from RNA taken from PBMCs. CDR3-region Arm-PCR and iRepertoire HTBI primers produced the TCR beta libraries. TCRdb recomputed calls from the multiplex PCR reads with MiXCR, one row per CDR3 protein. The table records roughly 500,000 distinct CDR3 sequences, 14% of them present only once. These data were likewise used in another study, on T cells in Graves' hyperthyroidism and ophthalmopathy. In that study: The study left out patients who had uncontrolled infection, other autoimmune disease, pregnancy or lactation. Initially, a first-round RT-PCR of the TCR CDR3 employed the HTBI primer set.

The TCR sequence derives from a woman aged 45-65 years with Graves disease. The material sequenced was peripheral blood mononuclear cells (PBMCs), taken at new diagnosis, from a patient treated with antithyroid drugs.

The CDR3 DNA sequence: TGCAGTGCTGACGACAGAGATAGCAATCAGCCCCAGCATTTT. Protein: CSADDRDSNQPQHF. The J gene is TRBJ1-5, the V gene TRBV20-1; perhaps TRBD1 as D (5 bases). V was cut by 5 bases and J by 0 bases, with 11 bases left in between. Germline V gives CDR1 DFQATT, CDR2 SNEGSKA (reference sequence). The CDR3 contains 14 residues.